The next 24 T cell receptor beta chains were all read from a single sample in a study of control samples from healthy donors and cancer patients. TCRdb's copy holds only in-frame clones and misses some; the assay was immunoSEQ multiplex PCR. Found here are tens of thousands of clones, approximately 88% of them singletons; the top ten hold roughly a tenth. The material sequenced was PBMCs. Receptors originate from a woman aged 45-59 years with colorectal cancer.

This clone was recorded once. The chain uses TRBV7-4 and TRBJ1-1; TRBD1 matches 9 bases. Germline V gives CDR1 SGHVT, CDR2 SQSDAQ. The CDR3 loop spans 16 amino acids. With V trimmed by 5 bases and J by 2 bases, 9 bases remained unmatched. The CDR3 spells CASSNRDRVHNTEAFF. Written as DNA, the CDR3 is TGTGCCAGCAGCAACCGGGACAGGGTTCATAACACTGAAGCTTTCTTT.

The gene calls are TRBV12-3 or TRBV12-4 and TRBJ2-1, with D perhaps matching TRBD1 or TRBD2 (5 bases each). The CDR3 is 12 amino acids. V was shortened by 6 bases and J by 9 bases, with 12 bases between the two germline ends. The CDR3 nucleotides read TGTGCCAGCAGCTTTTGGGGGAGTGAGCAGTTCTTC. Translating it yields CASSFWGSEQFF.

The chain recombines TRBV19 with TRBJ1-5; 7 bases match TRBD1. The CDR3 is 16 amino acids. Losses at the gene ends were 3 bases for V and 0 bases for J; bases not matched to a gene: 5. CDR1 and CDR2 (germline): LNHDA, SQIVND (reference sequence). CDR3 amino acids: CASSMPGQYSNQPQHF. CDR3 in DNA: TGTGCCAGTAGTATGCCGGGACAGTATAGCAATCAGCCCCAGCATTTT. The complete variable domain, with remaining parts taken from reference TRBV19 and TRBJ1-5, reads DGGITQSPKYLFRKEGQNVTLSCEQNLNHDAMYWYRQDPGQGLRLIYYSQIVNDFQKGDIAEGYSVSREKKESFPLTVTSAQKNPTAFYLCASSMPGQYSNQPQHFGDGTRLSIL.

The J gene is TRBJ2-1, the V gene TRBV29-1, with D possibly being TRBD1 (6 bases). The CDR3 is 15 residues long. In germline, CDR1 is SQVTM, CDR2 ANQGSEA. The germline V and J ends were trimmed by 5 bases and 6 bases, with 20 bases remaining between them. The CDR3 spells CSVNLGQLASNEQFF. The CDR3 DNA reads TGCAGCGTTAACCTCGGACAGCTAGCTAGCAATGAGCAGTTCTTC.

This clone was seen a handful of times. V gene TRBV4-2 combines with J gene TRBJ2-3; 8 bases line up with TRBD2. Germline V gives CDR1 LGHNA, CDR2 YNFKEQ. V trimming: 0 bases; J trimming: 2 bases; junction bases outside the gene matches: 10. CDR3 length equals 18 residues. As DNA, the CDR3 is TGTGCCAGCAGCCAAGAGGGTAACGGGGGGGCCTCCACAGATACGCAGTATTTT. Protein product: CASSQEGNGGASTDTQYF.

The J gene is TRBJ2-7, the V gene TRBV7-9, with TRBD1 matching 9 bases. Germline assignment: CDR1 SEHNR and CDR2 FQNEAQ (reference sequence). The CDR3 is 14 residues long. The V gene end was trimmed by 5 bases and the J gene end by 7 bases; junction bases not matched to a gene: 9. CDR3 bases: TGTGCCAGCAGCACGACAGGGGGGAAGATGGAGCAGTACGTC. It encodes CASSTTGGKMEQYV.

The V call is TRBV9, the J call TRBJ1-1, with TRBD1 matching over 10 bases. V lost 4 bases, J lost 6 bases, and 12 bases stayed unmatched. Germline-derived CDR1 and CDR2 are SGDLS and YYNGEE. The CDR3 covers 16 residues. The CDR3 nucleotides are TGTGCCAGCAGCCCTCGGATGAAGACAGGGGGCTCTGAAGCTTTCTTT. Its translation: CASSPRMKTGGSEAFF. Using reference TRBV9 and TRBJ1-1 for the parts outside the CDR3, the full variable domain is DSGVTQTPKHLITATGQRVTLRCSPRSGDLSVYWYQQSLDQGLQFLIQYYNGEERAKGNILERFSAQQFPDLHSELNLSSLELGDSALYFCASSPRMKTGGSEAFFGQGTRLTVV.

The CDR3 coding sequence is TGCGCCAGCAGTGAGGGGAACGTTCAGCCCCAGCATTTT. Translated, it gives CASSEGNVQPQHF. The rearrangement joins TRBV10-2 to TRBJ1-5, with D hard to call. CDR1 WSHSY and CDR2 SAAADI come from the germline V gene. This CDR3 is built from 13 residues. Trimming removed 2 bases from V and 6 bases from J, with 8 bases in between.

There are a few counts of this clone. The chain joins TRBV19 to TRBJ2-5, with no clear D. The CDR3 length is 14 residues. Trimming shortened V by 4 bases and J by 3 bases, and 12 bases separated the two germline ends. Germline values: CDR1 LNHDA, CDR2 SQIVND (reference sequence). DNA of the CDR3: TGTGCCAGTAGTACTAACAGAGACAAAGAGACCCAGTACTTC. This gives the protein CASSTNRDKETQYF. Variable domain in full (rest from reference TRBV19 and TRBJ2-5): DGGITQSPKYLFRKEGQNVTLSCEQNLNHDAMYWYRQDPGQGLRLIYYSQIVNDFQKGDIAEGYSVSREKKESFPLTVTSAQKNPTAFYLCASSTNRDKETQYFGPGTRLLVL.

This chain joins TRBV24-1 and TRBJ1-1; 7 positions agree with TRBD1. The CDR3 is made up of 15 amino acids. V lost 3 bases to trimming and J lost 1 base; unmatched junction nucleotides: 4. Per the germline V gene, CDR1 is KGHDR and CDR2 is SFDVKD. For the CDR3, the DNA is TGTGCCACCAGTGATACCCGGACAGGGAACACTGAAGCTTTCTTT. As protein: CATSDTRTGNTEAFF.

This clone was observed once. The junction departs from the called germline gene at one end, perhaps through a read error. The gene calls are TRBV6-2 or TRBV6-3 and TRBJ1-6; no clear D. In germline, CDR1 is MNHEY, CDR2 SVGEGT. The CDR3 covers 12 residues. CDR3 sequence reads: CASSYFGAPLHF. The CDR3 DNA reads TGTGCCAGCAGCTACTTTGGGGCACCCCTCCACTTT.

In this sample, this clone turned up once. The rearrangement uses TRBV5-1 and TRBJ1-3, with D possibly TRBD1 on 5 matching bases. The CDR3 has 15 amino acids. Trimming left V 3 bases short and J 4 bases short, with 14 bases between. CDR1 and CDR2 (germline): SGHRS, YFSETQ. The CDR3 here is CASSSTGQSGNTIYF. In DNA form, the CDR3 reads TGCGCCAGCAGCTCGACCGGACAATCCGGAAACACCATATATTTT.

The rearrangement uses TRBV5-4 and TRBJ2-5; D gene ambiguous. CDR3 size: 14 residues. Trimming took 2 bases from V and 1 from J, leaving 9 bases between them. In germline, CDR1 is SGHNT, CDR2 YYREEE (reference sequence). CDR3 sequence reads: CASSLRSVQETQYF. In nucleotides, the CDR3 is TGTGCCAGCAGCTTAAGATCGGTCCAAGAGACCCAGTACTTC.

V and J are TRBV6-4 and TRBJ2-2, with D tentatively TRBD2 (5 bases). Germline CDR1 and CDR2: MRHNA and SNTAGT. Trimming cost V 5 bases and J 4 bases, with 11 bases left between them. The CDR3 length is 14 residues. CDR3 amino acids: CASSQLGGTGELFF. DNA for the CDR3: TGTGCCAGCAGTCAGCTAGGAGGCACCGGGGAGCTGTTTTTT.

The chain combines TRBV5-6 with TRBJ1-2; TRBD1 aligns across 7 bases. The trim removed 0 bases at V and 4 bases at J, leaving 9 bases unmatched. There are 16 residues in the CDR3. CDR1 and CDR2 from the germline V gene are SGHDT and YYEEEE. CDR3 sequence: CASSLARGNGLYGYTF. The CDR3 DNA reads as TGTGCCAGCAGCTTGGCCAGGGGGAACGGACTCTATGGCTACACCTTC. Using reference TRBV5-6 and TRBJ1-2 for the parts outside the CDR3, the full variable domain is DAGVTQSPTHLIKTRGQQVTLRCSPKSGHDTVSWYQQALGQGPQFIFQYYEEEERQRGNFPDRFSGHQFPNYSSELNVNALLLGDSALYLCASSLARGNGLYGYTFGSGTRLTVV.

The chain links TRBV6-5 to TRBJ1-3; 8 nucleotides match TRBD1. CDR1 MNHEY and CDR2 SVGAGI come from the germline V gene. The CDR3 extends over 15 amino acids. Trimming removed 7 bases from V and 4 bases from J; junction bases left unmatched: 9. Here the CDR3 DNA reads TGTGCCAGCAAGATTATAGGACAGGGAGGAAACACCATATATTTT. Protein: CASKIIGQGGNTIYF.

This sequence joins TRBV28 and TRBJ1-4, with D unresolved. Germline V CDR1 and CDR2: MDHEN, SYDVKM. Trimming took 11 bases from V and 0 from J, leaving 10 bases between them. The CDR3 has 13 residues. This CDR3 reads CASRAATNEKLFF. For the CDR3, the DNA is TGTGCCTCTCGGGCCGCAACTAATGAAAAACTGTTTTTT.

This clone was observed once. V and J are TRBV5-6 and TRBJ2-5, with TRBD2 identical over 8 bases. This CDR3 has 15 amino acids. V was pared by 2 bases and J by 4 bases, with 7 bases of the junction left unmatched. Germline CDR1 reads SGHDT; CDR2 reads YYEEEE. The CDR3 region has the DNA TGTGCCAGCAGCTTAATCCGGGGGGGCCGAGAGACCCAGTACTTC. It codes for CASSLIRGGRETQYF.

This clone appeared once. V usage is TRBV30 and J usage is TRBJ1-2; TRBD1 is a possible D gene (5 bases). The CDR3 totals 13 residues. V lost 0 bases to trimming and J lost 4 bases, with 9 bases between them. Per the germline V gene, CDR1 is GTSNPN and CDR2 is SVGIG (reference sequence). Here the CDR3 reads CAWSVIGTYGYTF. In DNA form, the CDR3 reads TGTGCCTGGAGTGTAATAGGGACCTATGGCTACACCTTC.

The chain has TRBV7-6 and TRBJ2-2; 7 bases match TRBD2. J gave up 3 bases and V 5 bases, and 6 bases lay outside the gene matches. This CDR3 has 15 amino acids. The V gene's germline CDR1 is SGHVS and CDR2 FNYEAQ. CDR3 amino acids: CASSLVAGDTGELFF. The CDR3 coding sequence is TGTGCCAGCAGCCTCGTGGCGGGGGACACCGGGGAGCTGTTTTTT.

The genes are TRBV7-2 and TRBJ1-1; D is ambiguous. Germline-derived CDR1 and CDR2 are SGHTA and FQGNSA. The CDR3 sequence is 15 residues long. Deletions cut 6 bases from V and 0 bases from J, with 14 bases between. The DNA of the CDR3 is TGTGCCAGCAGTTCCGTTGGACTCCTGAACACTGAAGCTTTCTTT. Translating gives CASSSVGLLNTEAFF.

The chain links TRBV19 to TRBJ1-2, with TRBD1 matching 7 bases. The CDR3 has 15 residues. V was clipped by 3 bases and J by 1 base; unmatched bases: 5. CDR1 and CDR2 (germline): LNHDA, SQIVND (reference sequence). The CDR3 loop is CASSMVTGINYGYTF. The CDR3 DNA reads as TGTGCCAGTAGTATGGTGACAGGGATTAACTATGGCTACACCTTC. Combining the CDR3 with reference TRBV19 and TRBJ1-2 gives the whole variable domain DGGITQSPKYLFRKEGQNVTLSCEQNLNHDAMYWYRQDPGQGLRLIYYSQIVNDFQKGDIAEGYSVSREKKESFPLTVTSAQKNPTAFYLCASSMVTGINYGYTFGSGTRLTVV.

The chain joins TRBV27 to TRBJ1-2; the D is unclear. CDR3 length equals 14 residues. V lost 1 base to trimming and J lost 2 bases, with 8 bases between them. The germline V gene encodes CDR1 MNHEY and CDR2 SMNVEV (reference sequence). The chain's CDR3 is CASSLYKGNYGYTF. The CDR3 DNA follows: TGTGCCAGCAGTTTATATAAGGGAAACTATGGCTACACCTTC.

The chain employs TRBV6-1 and TRBJ2-3, with 7 bases that match TRBD2. This CDR3 is 16 amino acids long. The V and J ends lost 1 base and 4 bases, in that order; junction bases with no gene match: 8. Looked up from germline, CDR1 is MNHNS and CDR2 is SASEGT. The CDR3 reads CASSEVTRLASDTQYF. The CDR3 region has the DNA TGTGCCAGCAGTGAAGTTACGAGACTAGCATCAGATACGCAGTATTTT.